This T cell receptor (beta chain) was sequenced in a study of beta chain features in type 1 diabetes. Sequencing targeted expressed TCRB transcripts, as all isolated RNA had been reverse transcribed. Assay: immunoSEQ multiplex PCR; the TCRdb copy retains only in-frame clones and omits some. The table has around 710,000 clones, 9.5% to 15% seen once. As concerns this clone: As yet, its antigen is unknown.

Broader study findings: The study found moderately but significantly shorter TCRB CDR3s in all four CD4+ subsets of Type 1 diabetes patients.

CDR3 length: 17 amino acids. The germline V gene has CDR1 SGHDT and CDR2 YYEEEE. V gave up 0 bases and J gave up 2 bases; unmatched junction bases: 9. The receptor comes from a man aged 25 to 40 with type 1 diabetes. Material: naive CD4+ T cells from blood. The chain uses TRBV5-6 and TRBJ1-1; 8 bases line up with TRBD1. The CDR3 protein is CASSLDGADRANTEAFF. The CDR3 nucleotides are TGTGCCAGCAGCTTGGATGGGGCGGACAGGGCCAACACTGAAGCTTTCTTT.